The 5 T cell receptor beta chains in this list originate from one sample, sequenced in a study of T cells in localized non-small cell lung cancer. Produced via immunoSEQ multiplex PCR; TCRdb's table is partial and in-frame only. In the table there are roughly 2,400 clones, roughly a quarter of which are singletons. The material sequenced was normal lung tissue next to the tumor, taken before any cancer treatment. Source of these receptors: a female donor with stage II lung adenocarcinoma.

This clone was recorded a few times. The chain links TRBV28 to TRBJ2-3, with 12 bases matching TRBD2. The CDR3 loop spans 19 amino acids. V was clipped by 5 bases and J by 0 bases; unmatched bases: 12. The germline V gene has CDR1 MDHEN and CDR2 SYDVKM. The DNA for the CDR3 is TGTGCCAGCAGTCCTAGCGGGAGGGGCAACCTTGGTAGCACAGATACGCAGTATTTT. Its translation is CASSPSGRGNLGSTDTQYF.

By proportion, this clone is medium-sized. The chain recombines TRBV6-7 with TRBJ1-1, with D maybe TRBD1 (5 bases). TRBV6-7 is an ORF, with its function uncertain. Trimming stripped 6 bases from V and 6 bases from J, with 8 bases between. The CDR3 has 11 residues. The CDR3 sequence: CASSQGAEAFF. The DNA for the CDR3 is TGTGCCAGCAGCCAAGGGGCTGAAGCTTTCTTT.

The chain joins TRBV5-1 to TRBJ2-2, with TRBD2 matching over 10 bases. This CDR3 is built from 16 residues. Germline V gene data show CDR1 as SGHRS and CDR2 as YFSETQ. The junction had 7 bases not matched to a gene; V was cut back by 4 bases and J by 4 bases. The CDR3 sequence is CASSLTSGAGTGELFF. The CDR3 DNA sequence: TGCGCCAGCAGCCTCACTAGCGGGGCAGGCACCGGGGAGCTGTTTTTT.

The genes are TRBV19 and TRBJ1-4; D possibly corresponds to TRBD1 (6 bases). The CDR3 is made up of 15 amino acids. Germline CDR1 reads LNHDA; CDR2 reads SQIVND (reference sequence). Trimming cost V 5 bases and J 2 bases, with 12 bases left between them. The CDR3 here is CASSPGGRTNEKLFF. The DNA for the CDR3 is TGTGCCAGTAGTCCCGGGGGCCGGACTAATGAAAAACTGTTTTTT.

This clone has only one observation. The chain uses TRBV18 and TRBJ1-2, with TRBD1 as a possible D gene (6 bases). The germline V and J ends were trimmed by 1 base and 7 bases, with 10 bases remaining between them. Germline lookup yields CDR1 KGHSH and CDR2 LQKENI. This CDR3 spans 13 amino acids. The CDR3 DNA reads as TGTGCCAGCTCACCACGGACAGCTTCTGGCTACACCTTC. Translation: CASSPRTASGYTF. Filled out from reference TRBV18 and TRBJ1-2, the complete variable domain reads NAGVMQNPRHLVRRRGQEARLRCSPMKGHSHVYWYRQLPEEGLKFMVYLQKENIIDESGMPKERFSAEFPKEGPSILRIQQVVRGDSAAYFCASSPRTASGYTFGSGTRLTVV.